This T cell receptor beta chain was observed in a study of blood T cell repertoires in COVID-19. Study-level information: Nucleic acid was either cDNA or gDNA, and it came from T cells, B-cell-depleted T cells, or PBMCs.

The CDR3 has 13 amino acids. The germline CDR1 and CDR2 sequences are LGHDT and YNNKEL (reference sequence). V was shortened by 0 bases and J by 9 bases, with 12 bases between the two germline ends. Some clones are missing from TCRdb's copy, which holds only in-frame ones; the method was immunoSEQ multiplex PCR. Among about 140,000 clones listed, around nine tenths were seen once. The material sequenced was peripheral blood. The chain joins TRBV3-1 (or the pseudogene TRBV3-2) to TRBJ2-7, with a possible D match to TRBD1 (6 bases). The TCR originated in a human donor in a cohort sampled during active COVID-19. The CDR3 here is CASSQDRGAGQYF. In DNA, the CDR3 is TGTGCCAGCAGCCAAGACAGGGGCGCAGGGCAGTACTTC.